The 32 T cell receptor beta chains given below trace back to one sample, sequenced in a study of T cell responses to AZD1222 COVID-19 vaccine. TCRdb's copy holds only in-frame clones and misses some; the assay was immunoSEQ multiplex PCR. Of 95,000 to 110,000 clones listed, roughly 91% are singletons. The sequenced sample was peripheral blood, obtained on day 0 of AZD1222 vaccination. Every receptor here comes from an adult in good health.

This sequence joins TRBV29-1 and TRBJ1-1; 7 bases line up with TRBD1. V lost 4 bases, J lost 5 bases, and 4 bases stayed unmatched. CDR1 SQVTM and CDR2 ANQGSEA come from the germline V gene. The CDR3 has 12 residues. This CDR3 reads CSVGAGGTEAFF. As DNA, the CDR3 is TGCAGCGTTGGTGCAGGGGGAACTGAAGCTTTCTTT.

V usage is TRBV4-2 and J usage is TRBJ2-5, with TRBD1 identical over 10 bases. V gave up 2 bases and J gave up 5 bases; unmatched junction bases: 5. The CDR3 runs 15 residues. CDR1 LGHNA and CDR2 YNFKEQ come from the germline V gene. The CDR3 DNA reads TGTGCCAGCAGCCAATCGTCGGGACAGGGGGAGACCCAGTACTTC. Its translation: CASSQSSGQGETQYF.

This sequence joins TRBV6-4 and TRBJ1-4; D may be TRBD1 (5 bases). This CDR3 contains 16 residues. The germline V gene has CDR1 MRHNA and CDR2 SNTAGT. Trimming removed 0 bases from V and 6 bases from J, with 14 bases in between. The CDR3 nucleotides are TGTGCCAGCAGTGACTCTTTCCGAGGGACTTATGAAAAACTGTTTTTT. Protein sequence: CASSDSFRGTYEKLFF.

The CDR3 loop reads CATSDPSRADTQYF. The CDR3 bases are TGTGCCACCAGTGATCCCTCTAGAGCCGATACGCAGTATTTT. This rearrangement joins TRBV24-1 to TRBJ2-3; D unclear. CDR1 and CDR2 from the germline V gene are KGHDR and SFDVKD. V was shortened by 3 bases and J by 6 bases, with 12 bases between the two germline ends. The CDR3 runs 14 residues.

The chain couples TRBV15 to TRBJ2-7; 9 positions agree with TRBD2. V trimming: 5 bases; J trimming: 1 base; junction bases outside the gene matches: 9. The CDR3 is made up of 16 amino acids. CDR1 is LNHNV, CDR2 YYDKDF, per germline (reference sequence). This chain's CDR3 is CATSQGGTSSSYEQYF. The CDR3 DNA reads TGTGCCACCAGCCAAGGGGGGACTAGCTCTTCCTACGAGCAGTACTTC.

This sequence joins TRBV12-3 or TRBV12-4 and TRBJ2-7; TRBD1 or TRBD2 may be the D gene (6 bases each). V lost 5 bases, J lost 4 bases, and 12 bases lay in between. The CDR3 contains 13 residues. CDR3 sequence (DNA): TGTGCCAGCAGTCTAGGGGGGACTTACGAGCAGTACTTC. Translating gives CASSLGGTYEQYF.

The gene calls are TRBV30 and TRBJ2-7, with D possibly being TRBD2 (6 bases). CDR3 length: 11 amino acids. The V end was cut by 2 bases, the J end by 6 bases, with 8 bases between. Germline V CDR1 and CDR2: GTSNPN, SVGIG (reference sequence). The CDR3 here is CAWSSGGEQYF. The DNA of the CDR3 is TGTGCCTGGAGTTCCGGGGGCGAGCAGTACTTC.

The gene calls are TRBV7-2 and TRBJ2-3; perhaps TRBD2 as D (5 bases). Trimming pared 3 bases from V and 0 bases from J, leaving 10 bases between. The CDR3 consists of 15 residues. Germline V gene data show CDR1 as SGHTA and CDR2 as FQGNSA. CDR3 loop: CASSFEADSTDTQYF. In DNA form, the CDR3 reads TGTGCCAGCAGCTTCGAAGCGGATAGCACAGATACGCAGTATTTT.

This sequence joins TRBV21-1 and TRBJ2-7; the table gives TRBD2 as D, unverified against the DNA. TRBV21-1 is described as a pseudogene. The CDR3 is 18 amino acids. The CDR3 DNA reads TGTGCCAGCAGCAAAAAAGAAGAGGCGTCTCCACCCTCCTACGAGCAGTACTTC. Translation gives CASSKKEEASPPSYEQYF.

The rearrangement joins TRBV5-1 to TRBJ1-5, with D possibly matching TRBD1 (6 bases). Germline V gene data show CDR1 as SGHRS and CDR2 as YFSETQ. The V and J ends lost 4 bases and 2 bases respectively, with 10 bases between them. This CDR3 is 14 amino acids long. The CDR3 DNA reads as TGCGCCAGCAGCCCAGGGGAGGGCAATCAGCCCCAGCATTTT. Its translation is CASSPGEGNQPQHF.

This chain joins TRBV30 and TRBJ2-7; 10 bases match TRBD1. V was clipped by 5 bases and J by 1 base; unmatched bases: 5. The CDR3 spans 14 residues. Germline V CDR1 and CDR2: GTSNPN, SVGIG (reference sequence). The CDR3 here is CAWCPGQGSYEQYF. The CDR3 coding sequence is TGTGCCTGGTGCCCGGGACAGGGGTCCTACGAGCAGTACTTC.

CDR3 in DNA: TGTGCCAGCTCACTCTCATACGGGGGCCCCGCGGGAGATACGCAGTATTTT. Translation gives CASSLSYGGPAGDTQYF. V gene TRBV18 combines with J gene TRBJ2-3; D possibly uses TRBD1 or TRBD2 (6 bases each). V lost 4 bases and J 5 bases, leaving 22 bases between the germline ends. The CDR3 extends over 17 amino acids. The germline CDR1 and CDR2 sequences are KGHSH and LQKENI.

The chain is built from TRBV14 and TRBJ2-4, with D uncertain. The CDR3 has 14 residues. The V and J ends lost 1 base and 6 bases respectively, with 10 bases between them. In germline, CDR1 is SGHDN, CDR2 FVKESK. The chain's CDR3 is CASSQGGLTNIQYF. As DNA, the CDR3 is TGTGCCAGCAGCCAAGGAGGCCTCACAAACATTCAGTACTTC.

Only a few counts were recorded for this clone. V usage is TRBV5-6 and J usage is TRBJ1-1; 8 nucleotides match TRBD1. This CDR3 contains 14 residues. CDR1 is SGHDT and CDR2 is YYEEEE in the germline V gene. The ends lost 5 bases at V and 5 bases at J; junction bases unmatched: 8. CDR3 residues: CASRTRGRGTEAFF. In DNA form, the CDR3 reads TGTGCCAGCAGAACCAGGGGGCGCGGTACTGAAGCTTTCTTT.

V usage is TRBV7-3 and J usage is TRBJ1-6, with D perhaps matching TRBD1 (5 bases). The CDR3 is 16 amino acids. V shed 3 bases and J shed 7 bases, with 16 bases lying between them. Germline CDR1 and CDR2: SGHTA and FQGTGA. The CDR3 nucleotides are TGTGCCAGCAGCTTGGCGGGACCTCAAACCAATTCACCCCTCCACTTT. Translating gives CASSLAGPQTNSPLHF.

V is TRBV4-3 and J is TRBJ2-3; 11 positions agree with TRBD2. Per the germline V gene, CDR1 is LGHNA and CDR2 is YSLEER. V lost 1 base, J lost 10 bases, and 4 bases stayed unmatched. This CDR3 spans 14 amino acids. The CDR3 here is CASSQGNSGGAQYF. DNA for the CDR3: TGCGCCAGCAGCCAAGGAAATAGCGGGGGGGCGCAGTATTTT.

V is TRBV12-5 and J is TRBJ2-5; no definite D call. V lost 8 bases and J lost 7, with 20 bases in between. Germline-derived CDR1 and CDR2 are LGHNT and FRNRAP. The CDR3 totals 14 residues. This CDR3 is CASLADPPRRTQYF. The CDR3 nucleotides are TGTGCTAGTTTGGCCGACCCCCCCAGGCGGACCCAGTACTTC.

This clone has a handful of counts. J is TRBJ2-2 and V is TRBV5-8; 7 nucleotides align to TRBD1. Germline CDR1 is SGHTS and CDR2 is YDEGEE. This CDR3 is built from 16 residues. V shed 3 bases, J shed 1 base, and the junction held 6 bases outside the gene matches. The CDR3 is CASSSRTGWNTGELFF. Here the CDR3 DNA reads TGTGCCAGCAGCTCGAGGACAGGATGGAACACCGGGGAGCTGTTTTTT.

As regards this clone: At one end the junction does not follow the germline gene, possibly because of a read error. The chain recombines TRBV12-3 or TRBV12-4 with TRBJ1-6; D uncertain. CDR3 length: 12 residues. CDR3 protein: CASGFGNSPLHF. The CDR3 coding sequence is TGTGCCAGCGGTTTCGGGAACTCACCCCTCCACTTT.

The CDR3 region has the DNA TGTGCCAGCAGCTTAGGCTATTCCTACGAGCAGTACTTC. Protein: CASSLGYSYEQYF. The chain combines TRBV7-9 with TRBJ2-7; the D is unclear. The length of the CDR3 is 13 residues. Trimming removed 1 base from V and 1 base from J, with 5 bases in between. Germline loops: CDR1 SEHNR, CDR2 FQNEAQ (reference sequence).

V gene TRBV29-1 combines with J gene TRBJ1-1; 8 bases align to TRBD1. Per germline, CDR1 SQVTM and CDR2 ANQGSEA. V trimming: 7 bases; J trimming: 0 bases; junction bases outside the gene matches: 7. The length of the CDR3 is 14 residues. The CDR3 loop reads CSARGQGLNTEAFF. CDR3 sequence (DNA): TGCAGCGCCCGCGGACAGGGCTTGAACACTGAAGCTTTCTTT.

The count of this clone is one. DNA of the CDR3: TGTGCCAGTAGACCTACAGGGACCTATAATTCACCCCTCCACTTT. Amino acids: CASRPTGTYNSPLHF. V and J are TRBV19 and TRBJ1-6; weak D call: TRBD1 (6 bases). There are 15 residues in the CDR3. Germline V lookup: CDR1 LNHDA, CDR2 SQIVND (reference sequence). V lost 6 bases, J lost 2 bases, and 11 bases lay in between.

This chain uses TRBV18 with TRBJ1-2, with TRBD1 matching 7 bases. With 4 bases clipped from V and 7 bases from J, the junction kept 6 bases outside the gene matches. The germline V gene has CDR1 KGHSH and CDR2 LQKENI. This CDR3 is 13 amino acids long. This chain's CDR3 is CASSQGTDFGYTF. The CDR3 DNA is TGTGCCAGCTCACAGGGGACAGATTTTGGCTACACCTTC.

The chain is built from TRBV25-1 and TRBJ2-7; 7 nucleotides align to TRBD1. Per germline, CDR1 MGHDK and CDR2 SYGVNS. The CDR3 is made up of 14 amino acids. V lost 0 bases to trimming and J lost 4 bases; unmatched junction nucleotides: 3. The CDR3 sequence is CASSEYQGVYEQYF. In DNA form, the CDR3 reads TGTGCCAGCAGTGAATATCAGGGGGTATACGAGCAGTACTTC.

The chain carries TRBV27 and TRBJ1-2; D uncertain. Germline V gives CDR1 MNHEY, CDR2 SMNVEV (reference sequence). This CDR3 has 14 amino acids. The ends were cut back, 4 bases at V and 0 bases at J, with 9 bases in the middle. This CDR3 reads CASSSSPTNYGYTF. CDR3 DNA sequence: TGTGCCAGCAGTTCCTCACCGACTAACTATGGCTACACCTTC.

This chain uses TRBV28 with TRBJ1-2; D possibly corresponds to TRBD1 (6 bases). CDR1 and CDR2 from the germline V gene are MDHEN and SYDVKM. Trimming shortened V by 6 bases and J by 4 bases, and 18 bases separated the two germline ends. The CDR3 sequence is 15 residues long. CDR3 DNA sequence: TGTGCCAGCAGGGGGGCAGGGCCCCTAACCTATGGCTACACCTTC. This translates into CASRGAGPLTYGYTF.

V gene TRBV7-2 combines with J gene TRBJ2-7; 7 bases are a match to TRBD1. Per germline, CDR1 SGHTA and CDR2 FQGNSA. V shed 2 bases and J 6 bases; nucleotides not matched to a gene: 10. The CDR3 is 15 amino acids. CDR3 region: CASSLLRDRGIEQYF. As DNA, the CDR3 is TGTGCCAGCAGCTTATTGAGGGACAGAGGGATCGAGCAGTACTTC. Full variable domain (outside the CDR3, taken from reference TRBV7-2 and TRBJ2-7): GAGVSQSPSNKVTEKGKDVELRCDPISGHTALYWYRQSLGQGLEFLIYFQGNSAPDKSGLPSDRFSAERTGGSVSTLTIQRTQQEDSAVYLCASSLLRDRGIEQYFGPGTRLTVT.

V is TRBV7-6 and J is TRBJ2-1; TRBD1 agrees at 9 bases. CDR3 length: 16 residues. Germline assignment: CDR1 SGHVS and CDR2 FNYEAQ. V lost 5 bases, J lost 1 base, and 6 bases stayed unmatched. Here the CDR3 DNA reads TGTGCCAGCAGCCCGACCGGGACAGGGTCCTACAATGAGCAGTTCTTC. It yields the protein CASSPTGTGSYNEQFF.

The rearrangement joins TRBV27 to TRBJ2-3, with D tentatively TRBD2 (6 bases). Germline V gives CDR1 MNHEY, CDR2 SMNVEV (reference sequence). The CDR3 runs 14 residues. Trimming pared 6 bases from V and 3 bases from J, leaving 13 bases between. CDR3: CASRVIGGTDTQYF. For the CDR3, the DNA is TGTGCCAGCAGGGTCATTGGGGGGACAGATACGCAGTATTTT.

This chain links TRBV30 with TRBJ1-6; no definite D call. Germline CDR1 reads GTSNPN; CDR2 reads SVGIG (reference sequence). The CDR3 loop spans 15 amino acids. V was clipped by 3 bases and J by 8 bases, with 17 bases between them. The CDR3: CAWRVLSGIDSPLHF. CDR3 coding DNA: TGTGCCTGGAGGGTTTTATCGGGTATCGATTCACCCCTCCACTTT. Full variable domain (rest looked up from reference TRBV30 and TRBJ1-6): SQTIHQWPATLVQPVGSPLSLECTVEGTSNPNLYWYRQAAGRGLQLLFYSVGIGQISSEVPQNLSASRPQDRQFILSSKKLLLSDSGFYLCAWRVLSGIDSPLHFGNGTRLTVT.

This chain connects TRBV27 to TRBJ2-1, with D possibly being TRBD1 (6 bases). The CDR3 is 14 amino acids. CDR1 is MNHEY and CDR2 is SMNVEV in the germline V gene (reference sequence). Deletions cut 5 bases from V and 5 bases from J, with 13 bases between. The CDR3 loop reads CASSPGQPNNEQFF. The CDR3 DNA is TGTGCCAGCAGTCCCGGACAGCCAAACAATGAGCAGTTCTTC.

The chain uses TRBV27 and TRBJ1-6; D unresolved. Per germline, CDR1 MNHEY and CDR2 SMNVEV (reference sequence). The V gene lost 3 bases and the J gene lost 11 bases, with 8 bases spanning the gap. The CDR3 spans 12 residues. The CDR3 spells CASSFRGAPLHF. The CDR3 DNA reads TGTGCCAGCAGTTTCCGAGGTGCACCCCTCCACTTT.